Listed here are 9 T cell receptor beta chains from one sample, sequenced in a study of blood T cells in healthy people across ages. A second PCR of about 7 to 12 cycles used a sample-barcoded 5' primer and a J-beta primer mix. TCRdb reprocessed the 5' RACE reads via MiXCR and lists one record per CDR3 protein. The sample has some 1.4 million distinct CDR3 sequences, roughly 40% seen once. Specimen: blood. Receptors were obtained from a woman between 18 and 30 years old in good health.

V is TRBV5-6 and J is TRBJ2-5; perhaps TRBD1 as D (6 bases). V was clipped by 1 base and J by 5 bases, with 9 bases between them. CDR3 length: 13 amino acids. Looked up from germline, CDR1 is SGHDT and CDR2 is YYEEEE. CDR3 protein: CASSLTGPETQYF. CDR3 DNA sequence: TGTGCCAGCAGCTTGACAGGGCCGGAGACCCAGTACTTC. Looking up the rest from reference TRBV5-6 and TRBJ2-5 gives the full variable domain: DAGVTQSPTHLIKTRGQQVTLRCSPKSGHDTVSWYQQALGQGPQFIFQYYEEEERQRGNFPDRFSGHQFPNYSSELNVNALLLGDSALYLCASSLTGPETQYFGPGTRLLVL.

This clonotype was found a few times. This chain links TRBV20-1 with TRBJ1-1, with a weak D call TRBD1 (5 bases). Trimming stripped 3 bases from V and 3 bases from J, with 14 bases between. The CDR3 is made up of 14 amino acids. Germline assignment: CDR1 DFQATT and CDR2 SNEGSKA (reference sequence). The CDR3 nucleotides are TGCAGTGCTAGTTTGGGGGTTGGGGACACTGAAGCTTTCTTT. It encodes CSASLGVGDTEAFF.

The V call is TRBV28, the J call TRBJ1-2; D is ambiguous. CDR1 is MDHEN and CDR2 is SYDVKM in the germline V gene. Trimming shortened V by 4 bases and J by 4 bases, and 13 bases separated the two germline ends. The CDR3 sequence is 14 residues long. The CDR3 region has the DNA TGTGCCAGCAGTTCCACCTCCTCATCCTATGGCTACACCTTC. Translation: CASSSTSSSYGYTF.

This clonotype was seen only a few times. The chain joins TRBV25-1 to TRBJ1-2; D uncertain. The germline V gene encodes CDR1 MGHDK and CDR2 SYGVNS. Trimming left V 4 bases short and J 4 bases short, with 10 bases between. This CDR3 contains 13 residues. The CDR3 nucleotides read TGTGCCAGCAGTGTAACCTGGGGCTATGGCTACACCTTC. It translates to CASSVTWGYGYTF.

In its sample, this clonotype was seen a few times. CDR3 loop: CASRGTSGNTGELFF. The CDR3 DNA follows: TGTGCCAGCAGGGGGACTAGCGGGAACACCGGGGAGCTGTTTTTT. The chain uses TRBV2 and TRBJ2-2, with 11 bases matching TRBD2. Germline CDR1 and CDR2: SNHLY and FYNNEI. CDR3 length: 15 amino acids. The V gene end was trimmed by 6 bases and the J gene end by 1 base; junction bases not matched to a gene: 1.

V is TRBV3-1 and J is TRBJ2-2; possible D gene TRBD1, 6 bases. The CDR3 length is 15 residues. Germline V gene lookup returns CDR1 LGHDT and CDR2 YNNKEL (reference sequence). Trimming cost V 7 bases and J 6 bases, with 18 bases left between them. The CDR3 nucleotides read TGTGCCAGCACCTTTCAGGGGAATTTAGCCGGGGAGCTGTTTTTT. It is translated as CASTFQGNLAGELFF.

The V and J genes are TRBV10-3 and TRBJ1-1; maybe TRBD1 (5 bases). Germline values: CDR1 ENHRY, CDR2 SYGVKD. V lost 4 bases, J lost 8 bases, and 11 bases lay in between. The CDR3 has 12 residues. The CDR3 sequence is CAISGGFSEAFF. CDR3 DNA sequence: TGTGCCATCAGTGGGGGGTTCTCGGAAGCTTTCTTT.

For this clonotype: Mismatch with germline at one junction end may stem from a read error. The chain has TRBV20-1 and TRBJ2-1; a weak D match, TRBD1 (5 bases). The CDR3 is 14 amino acids. Germline assignment: CDR1 DFQATT and CDR2 SNEGSKA (reference sequence). CDR3 amino acids: CGARARVNKDEQFF. The CDR3 nucleotides read TGCGGTGCTAGAGCCAGGGTGAACAAGGATGAGCAGTTCTTC.

Turning to this clonotype: Sequence at one end of the junction differs from germline and may be a read error. The J gene is TRBJ2-3, the V gene TRBV5-5, with a possible D match to TRBD1 (5 bases). The CDR3 contains 15 residues. Germline loops: CDR1 SGHKS, CDR2 YYEKEE (reference sequence). The CDR3 is CASSLQRGNYDEQYF. The CDR3 nucleotides read TGTGCCAGCAGCTTGCAAAGGGGAAACTACGACGAGCAGTATTTC.